Presented here are 3 T cell receptor beta chains from one specimen sequenced in a study of shared clonotypes between healthy human individuals. Only in-frame clones appear in the TCRdb table, and some are missing; sequencing was by immunoSEQ multiplex PCR. Of around 450,000 clones in the sample, 79% are singletons; the top ten hold 13%. Sequencing was performed on PBMCs. The receptors were sampled from a woman in her thirties or forties in good health. Some clones in this sample may be carry-over from other donors' samples.

The chain has TRBV15 and TRBJ2-4; a weak D match, TRBD2 (5 bases). Germline values: CDR1 LNHNV, CDR2 YYDKDF (reference sequence). This CDR3 has 15 amino acids. V shed 5 bases and J shed 5 bases, with 16 bases lying between them. The CDR3 sequence is CATSHSVTLENIQYF. The CDR3 DNA sequence: TGTGCCACCAGCCACAGCGTGACACTAGAAAACATTCAGTACTTC. The entire variable domain, with the rest obtained from reference TRBV15 and TRBJ2-4, is as follows: DAMVIQNPRYQVTQFGKPVTLSCSQTLNHNVMYWYQQKSSQAPKLLFHYYDKDFNNEADTPDNFQSRRPNTSFCFLDIRSPGLGDTAMYLCATSHSVTLENIQYFGAGTRLSVL.

The rearrangement links TRBV5-1 to TRBJ2-1; D is possibly TRBD2 (6 bases). The CDR3 totals 15 residues. Germline V lookup: CDR1 SGHRS, CDR2 YFSETQ. Deletions cut 4 bases from V and 9 bases from J, with 20 bases between. CDR3 sequence reads: CASSPLATGEGEQFF. CDR3 nucleotide sequence: TGCGCCAGCAGCCCGCTAGCGACTGGGGAAGGTGAGCAGTTCTTC.

The V and J genes are TRBV7-2 and TRBJ2-1; possibly TRBD2 for D (5 bases). Per the germline V gene, CDR1 is SGHTA and CDR2 is FQGNSA. V lost 6 bases, J lost 10 bases, and 28 bases lay in between. The CDR3 consists of 17 residues. The CDR3 here is CASRARAAFLSWEEQFF. The DNA for the CDR3 is TGTGCCAGCAGGGCACGGGCCGCCTTCCTGAGTTGGGAGGAGCAGTTCTTC. Complete variable domain (other parts from reference TRBV7-2 and TRBJ2-1): GAGVSQSPSNKVTEKGKDVELRCDPISGHTALYWYRQSLGQGLEFLIYFQGNSAPDKSGLPSDRFSAERTGGSVSTLTIQRTQQEDSAVYLCASRARAAFLSWEEQFFGPGTRLTVL.